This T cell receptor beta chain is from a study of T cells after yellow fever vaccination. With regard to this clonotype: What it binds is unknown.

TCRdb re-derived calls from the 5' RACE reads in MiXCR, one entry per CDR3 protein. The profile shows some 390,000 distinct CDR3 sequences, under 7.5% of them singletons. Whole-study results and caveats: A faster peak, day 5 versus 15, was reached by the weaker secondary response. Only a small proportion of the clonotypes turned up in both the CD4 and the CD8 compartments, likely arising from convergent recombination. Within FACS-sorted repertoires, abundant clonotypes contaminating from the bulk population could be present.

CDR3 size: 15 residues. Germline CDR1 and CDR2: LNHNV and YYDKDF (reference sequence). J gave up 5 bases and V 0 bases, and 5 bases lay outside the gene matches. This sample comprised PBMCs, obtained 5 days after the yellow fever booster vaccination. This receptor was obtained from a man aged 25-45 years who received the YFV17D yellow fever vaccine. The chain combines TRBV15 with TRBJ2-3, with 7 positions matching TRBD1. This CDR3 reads CATSRDRQGEDTQYF. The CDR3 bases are TGTGCCACCAGCAGAGATAGACAGGGAGAAGATACGCAGTATTTT. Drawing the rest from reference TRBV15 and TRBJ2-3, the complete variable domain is DAMVIQNPRYQVTQFGKPVTLSCSQTLNHNVMYWYQQKSSQAPKLLFHYYDKDFNNEADTPDNFQSRRPNTSFCFLDIRSPGLGDTAMYLCATSRDRQGEDTQYFGPGTRLTVL.